The clone carrying this TCR beta chain turned up a few times. Its antigen is unknown. This sample was included in a study of response to subunit inactivated influenza vaccine. J gave up 8 bases and V 4 bases, and 14 bases lay outside the gene matches. The CDR3 has 15 residues. From germline, CDR1 is SQVTM and CDR2 ANQGSEA. Whole-study findings and limits: Authors suggested each seasonal influenza vaccination recruits few new T cells.

TCRdb used MiXCR to reprocess the RT-PCR reads, holding one entry per CDR3 protein. The top ten hold approximately 10% of the sample, which has 750,000 to 850,000 distinct CDR3 sequences, under 20% seen once. The V call is TRBV29-1, the J call TRBJ2-1; 7 bases map to TRBD1. The receptor was derived from a man aged 50 to 60 who received an inactivated influenza vaccine. Specimen: PBMCs from blood, collected 5 to 6 days after vaccination. This CDR3 reads CSVAFLTGSRHEQFF. As DNA, the CDR3 is TGCAGCGTTGCCTTCTTGACAGGGAGTCGCCATGAGCAGTTCTTC.